A single sample is the source of the 23 T cell receptor beta chains below, sequenced in a study of metastatic and nonmetastatic thyroid tumors. No treatment of any kind had been given to any patient before thyroid surgery. TCRdb used MiXCR to call clones anew from the PCR reads. This sample carries tens of thousands of clones, more than 25% of them seen once, and the ten largest clones take 8% to 10%. The material sequenced was blood. All receptors come from a female donor with papillary thyroid cancer or a benign thyroid nodule (not recorded which). Some clones in this sample may be carry-over from other donors' samples.

This clone has at least ten counts. The rearrangement joins TRBV5-5 to TRBJ1-2; D possibly corresponds to TRBD1 (6 bases). The V end lost 4 bases, the J end lost 4 bases, and 17 bases lay between the germline ends. The germline gives CDR1 SGHKS, CDR2 YYEKEE (reference sequence). This CDR3 has 15 amino acids. DNA for the CDR3: TGTGCCAGCAGCGCAAGCATAGGGGGAGGCTATGGCTACACCTTC. Translation: CASSASIGGGYGYTF.

The chain joins TRBV6-5 to TRBJ2-5; TRBD2 matches at 13 bases. Germline V gene sequence: CDR1 MNHEY, CDR2 SVGAGI. Trimming cost V 2 bases and J 5 bases; bases outside gene matches: 8. CDR3 length: 17 residues. The CDR3 sequence is CASSYTQTSGGWETQYF. The CDR3 DNA is TGTGCCAGCAGTTACACCCAGACTAGCGGGGGGTGGGAGACCCAGTACTTC.

This clone was observed at least ten times. V is TRBV4-2 and J is TRBJ1-6; a weak D match, TRBD1 (6 bases). Germline V gives CDR1 LGHNA, CDR2 YNFKEQ. This CDR3 region has 14 residues. V shed 8 bases and J shed 5 bases, with 13 bases lying between them. For the CDR3, the DNA is TGTGCCAGCTCCACGGACAGAGATAATTCACCCCTCCACTTT. As protein: CASSTDRDNSPLHF.

In its sample, this clone was seen a few times. Compared with germline, one end of the junction differs, possibly owing to a read error. The genes are TRBV4-1 and TRBJ2-7; possibly TRBD1 for D (5 bases). CDR1 is MGHRA and CDR2 is YSYEKL in the germline V gene. The CDR3 totals 13 residues. The CDR3 nucleotides read TGCGCCAGCAGCCAAATCCAACTCAGGGATCTGGACTTC. Its translation: CASSQIQLRDLDF.

This clone was picked up many times. The J gene is TRBJ1-2, the V gene TRBV10-3, with D tentatively TRBD1 (5 bases). V dropped 2 bases and J dropped 4 bases, with 11 bases sitting between them. This CDR3 is built from 14 residues. Per the germline V gene, CDR1 is ENHRY and CDR2 is SYGVKD. The CDR3 spells CAISEDPGTYGYTF. The CDR3 region has the DNA TGTGCCATCAGTGAGGACCCAGGGACCTATGGCTACACCTTC.

This clone was seen once. The CDR3 sequence: CASSSPCGGVCYGYTF. As DNA, the CDR3 is TGTGCCAGCAGCTCCCCCTGCGGGGGCGTCTGCTATGGCTACACCTTC. The V and J genes are TRBV7-8 and TRBJ1-2; possible D gene TRBD1, 6 bases. Trimming stripped 4 bases from V and 4 bases from J, with 19 bases between. This CDR3 has 16 amino acids. CDR1 SGHVS and CDR2 FQNEAQ come from the germline V gene.

The chain recombines TRBV11-1 with TRBJ2-1; 7 bases are a match to TRBD2. This CDR3 is built from 16 residues. V shed 5 bases, J shed 0 bases, and the junction held 7 bases outside the gene matches. The germline V gene encodes CDR1 SGHAT and CDR2 FQDESV (reference sequence). CDR3 nucleotide sequence: TGTGCCAGCAGCCCGAGCAGCGGGACCTCCTACAATGAGCAGTTCTTC. Its protein product is CASSPSSGTSYNEQFF.

The CDR3 bases are TGTGCCAGCAGTTACTCGATGAGTCCGTACCCTAACACTGAAGCTTTCTTT. Translating gives CASSYSMSPYPNTEAFF. The V and J genes are TRBV6-2 or TRBV6-3 and TRBJ1-1, with D unresolved. The germline V gene has CDR1 MNHEY and CDR2 SVGEGT. The CDR3 totals 17 residues. V was trimmed by 0 bases and J by 2 bases, leaving 16 bases between them.

This clone has a count of ten or more. A read error may explain this, as a much larger clone is one base away. This likely comes from a read error, as the CDR3 has no conserved phenylalanine or tryptophan at its end. The rearrangement joins TRBV6-1 to TRBJ2-7, with no clear D. Germline CDR1 is MNHNS and CDR2 is SASEGT. This CDR3 is built from 13 residues. V was pared by 1 base and J by 2 bases, with 6 bases between. The CDR3 DNA sequence: TGTGCCAGCAGTGAAGACAAGGCCTACGAGCAGTACCTC. Protein product: CASSEDKAYEQYL.

This clone has more than one count but fewer than ten. The chain combines TRBV5-6 with TRBJ1-2; tentative D call: TRBD1 (5 bases). Trimming cost V 1 base and J 4 bases, with 11 bases left between them. From germline, CDR1 is SGHDT and CDR2 YYEEEE. This CDR3 region has 14 residues. In DNA, the CDR3 is TGTGCCAGCAGCTTGTCGCAGGGTGGCTATGGCTACACCTTC. It translates to CASSLSQGGYGYTF.

This clone is termed medium-sized. The chain uses TRBV24-1 and TRBJ1-6, with TRBD1 matching over 9 bases. There are 13 residues in the CDR3. Germline V gives CDR1 KGHDR, CDR2 SFDVKD. The trim removed 7 bases at V and 7 bases at J, leaving 1 base unmatched. CDR3 sequence reads: CATRGTGNSPLHF. CDR3 in DNA: TGTGCCACCAGAGGGACAGGGAATTCACCCCTCCACTTT.

The chain uses TRBV24-1 and TRBJ2-2; D possibly corresponds to TRBD1 (7 bases). The CDR3 extends over 19 amino acids. From germline, CDR1 is KGHDR and CDR2 SFDVKD. The V gene lost 5 bases and the J gene lost 4 bases, with 25 bases spanning the gap. In nucleotides, the CDR3 is TGTGCCACCAGTGTGCACCCCCGCAGGGGGGTGGGCAGCACCGGGGAGCTGTTTTTT. It specifies CATSVHPRRGVGSTGELFF.

The chain combines TRBV5-4 with TRBJ2-3; no clear D. Trimming took off 1 base at V and 2 bases at J, with 5 bases between the two ends. Germline CDR1 SGHNT, CDR2 YYREEE (reference sequence). The CDR3 spans 13 residues. CDR3 loop: CASSLRNTDTQYF. The CDR3 DNA is TGTGCCAGCAGCTTGCGGAACACAGATACGCAGTATTTT.

Details on this clone: One base away lies a much larger clone, so this may be a sequencing read error. This chain connects TRBV5-4 to TRBJ2-3, with D possibly matching TRBD1 (6 bases). V lost 3 bases to trimming and J lost 5 bases, with 16 bases between them. The CDR3 covers 15 residues. Per the germline V gene, CDR1 is SGHNT and CDR2 is YYREEE (reference sequence). In nucleotides, the CDR3 is TGTGCCAGCAGCTCGACCCGGGACATCAAAGATACGCAGTATTTT. Its translation is CASSSTRDIKDTQYF.

This clone was counted a few times. This sequence joins TRBV28 and TRBJ2-3; 8 bases are shared with TRBD1. The CDR3 length is 15 residues. CDR1 and CDR2 from the germline V gene are MDHEN and SYDVKM. The V and J ends lost 6 bases and 5 bases, in that order; junction bases with no gene match: 10. CDR3 sequence: CASSLRDRSLDTQYF. For the CDR3, the DNA is TGTGCCAGCAGCCTCCGGGACAGGTCTTTAGATACGCAGTATTTT.

This clone came up a few times. The CDR3 DNA reads TGTGCCAGCGGAATTGATTCACCCCTCCACTTT. Its translation: CASGIDSPLHF. The V gene is TRBV27, the J gene TRBJ1-6, with no clear D. V was trimmed by 8 bases and J by 8 bases, leaving 7 bases between them. CDR1 is MNHEY, CDR2 SMNVEV, per germline (reference sequence). CDR3 length equals 11 residues.

In its sample, this clone was seen a few times. Relative to the germline gene, one junction end is altered; a read error may explain this. The CDR3 nucleotides are TGTGCCATCAGTGAGTCCCGGGACAGTAATCAGACCCAGCATTTT. This codes for CAISESRDSNQTQHF. This chain uses TRBV10-3 with TRBJ1-5; 7 nucleotides line up with TRBD1. The CDR3 loop spans 15 amino acids. CDR1 is ENHRY, CDR2 SYGVKD, per germline.

The table lists this clone with a few counts. The rearrangement links TRBV6-1 to TRBJ2-5; D possibly corresponds to TRBD2 (6 bases). Germline CDR1 MNHNS, CDR2 SASEGT. Trimming took 0 bases from V and 4 from J, leaving 15 bases between them. This CDR3 is built from 16 residues. The CDR3 DNA reads as TGTGCCAGCAGTGAAGCTCTTTCGGGACTGGGAGAGACCCAGTACTTC. This translates into CASSEALSGLGETQYF.

By sample share, this clone is medium-sized (0.01 to 0.1%). This chain joins TRBV6-1 and TRBJ1-5, with D unclear. Germline CDR1 reads MNHNS; CDR2 reads SASEGT. The CDR3 has 11 amino acids. Trimming stripped 3 bases from V and 11 bases from J, with 8 bases between. The CDR3 is CASSEMLSQHF. In nucleotides, the CDR3 is TGTGCCAGCAGTGAGATGTTGTCCCAGCATTTT.

The chain links TRBV10-1 to TRBJ2-7, with D possibly being TRBD1 or TRBD2 (5 bases each). Trimming left V 9 bases short and J 5 bases short, with 11 bases between. This CDR3 has 11 amino acids. The V gene's germline CDR1 is WNHNN and CDR2 SYGVQD (reference sequence). The CDR3 DNA is TGCGCCAGTTCCCGGGACGACGAGCAGTACTTC. It is translated as CASSRDDEQYF.

This clone was picked up many times. Other DNA sequences from this sample encode an identical CDR3 as well. This chain connects TRBV7-2 to TRBJ1-1, with 10 bases lining up with TRBD1. J was trimmed by 0 bases and V by 4 bases; bases with no gene match: 11. Germline assignment: CDR1 SGHTA and CDR2 FQGNSA. The CDR3 loop spans 18 amino acids. CDR3 sequence (DNA): TGTGCCAGCAGCTCCGAGGGGGGGACAGGGGCCCTGAACACTGAAGCTTTCTTT. Translating it yields CASSSEGGTGALNTEAFF.

This sequence joins TRBV20-1 and TRBJ2-7, with TRBD1 matching over 7 bases. V was pared by 1 base and J by 5 bases, with 17 bases of the junction left unmatched. Germline loops: CDR1 DFQATT, CDR2 SNEGSKA (reference sequence). The CDR3 is made up of 17 amino acids. Here the CDR3 DNA reads TGCAGTGCTAGAGGTCAGGGGGAAAGCCTATCTACGAACGAGCAGTACTTC. It is translated as CSARGQGESLSTNEQYF.

This clone was seen at least ten times. The CDR3 spells CASSWQGSLLGNEQFF. The CDR3 DNA sequence: TGCGCCAGCAGCTGGCAGGGTTCCCTTTTGGGTAATGAGCAGTTCTTC. The chain has TRBV5-1 and TRBJ2-1; perhaps TRBD1 as D (5 bases). Germline CDR1 is SGHRS and CDR2 is YFSETQ. The CDR3 extends over 16 amino acids. Trimming took 3 bases from V and 7 from J, leaving 20 bases between them.